One and the same sample provided the 22 T cell receptor beta chains below, sequenced in a study of siplizumab effects on memory and regulatory T cells. TCRdb's copy holds only in-frame clones and misses some; the assay was immunoSEQ multiplex PCR. The sample contains about 50,000 clones, about 94% of which appear only once. The sample taken for sequencing was CD8+ T cells sorted from blood. The receptors shown here come from a human donor in good health.

The V gene is TRBV7-6, the J gene TRBJ2-4; 10 bases are shared with TRBD1. V dropped 5 bases and J dropped 8; count of bases not matched to a gene: 12. The CDR3 covers 16 residues. Germline CDR1 SGHVS, CDR2 FNYEAQ. The CDR3 is CASSRETGGILDIQYF. In nucleotides, the CDR3 is TGTGCCAGCAGCAGGGAGACAGGGGGCATCTTAGACATTCAGTACTTC.

This rearrangement joins TRBV13 to TRBJ2-1; no definite D call. The CDR3 runs to 12 residues. CDR1 is PRHDT, CDR2 FYEKMQ, per germline (reference sequence). V lost 1 base and J 9 bases, leaving 7 bases between the germline ends. The CDR3 spells CASSLVLSEQFF. The CDR3 DNA follows: TGTGCCAGCAGCTTAGTTTTGAGTGAGCAGTTCTTC.

The V call is TRBV5-8, the J call TRBJ2-1; D gene uncertain. Germline CDR1 and CDR2: SGHTS and YDEGEE. The CDR3 has 14 residues. Trimming took 4 bases from V and 8 from J, leaving 16 bases between them. In DNA form, the CDR3 reads TGTGCCAGCAGCCAATACGGTCCGAGACATGAGCAGTTCTTC. Translation gives CASSQYGPRHEQFF.

This chain joins TRBV6-5 and TRBJ2-3, with TRBD2 matching over 11 bases. This CDR3 has 14 residues. J gave up 4 bases and V 5 bases, and 2 bases lay outside the gene matches. Germline V gene sequence: CDR1 MNHEY, CDR2 SVGAGI. CDR3 coding DNA: TGTGCCAGCAGTGAACTAGCGGGAGCAGATACGCAGTATTTT. Protein: CASSELAGADTQYF.

The CDR3 region has the DNA TGCAGCGTTGGACCAACAGGGGGCAACACTGAAGCTTTCTTT. Its translation is CSVGPTGGNTEAFF. The chain couples TRBV29-1 to TRBJ1-1, with 9 positions matching TRBD1. V trimming: 4 bases; J trimming: 2 bases; junction bases outside the gene matches: 5. Germline V gene data show CDR1 as SQVTM and CDR2 as ANQGSEA. This CDR3 spans 14 amino acids.

The V gene is TRBV5-4, the J gene TRBJ2-3; D is unclear. Trimming took off 6 bases at V and 4 bases at J, with 15 bases between the two ends. Germline loops: CDR1 SGHNT, CDR2 YYREEE (reference sequence). This CDR3 has 14 amino acids. The CDR3 nucleotides read TGTGCCAGCATGGTCAGAGAAGGGTCAGATACGCAGTATTTT. Protein product: CASMVREGSDTQYF.

The chain combines TRBV30 with TRBJ2-1, with 11 bases matching TRBD2. Germline V gives CDR1 GTSNPN, CDR2 SVGIG (reference sequence). The CDR3 covers 13 residues. V gave up 3 bases and J gave up 15 bases; unmatched junction bases: 10. The DNA of the CDR3 is TGTGCCTGGAGCTTAGCGGGAGGGTCAGTAGGGTTCTTC. Translation gives CAWSLAGGSVGFF.

This chain connects TRBV4-2 to TRBJ2-3; perhaps TRBD2 as D (6 bases). There are 17 residues in the CDR3. Trimming took 4 bases from V and 1 from J, leaving 18 bases between them. Germline V gene data show CDR1 as LGHNA and CDR2 as YNFKEQ. The CDR3 reads CASSPIGGRGRTDTQYF. The CDR3 nucleotides are TGTGCCAGCAGCCCCATAGGAGGGAGAGGGCGCACAGATACGCAGTATTTT.

The chain recombines TRBV6-1 with TRBJ2-1, with D uncertain. This CDR3 comprises 15 residues. CDR1 and CDR2 from the germline V gene are MNHNS and SASEGT. The germline V and J ends were trimmed by 1 base and 0 bases, with 7 bases remaining between them. CDR3 DNA: TGTGCCAGCAGTGAAGGGATTAGCTCCTACAATGAGCAGTTCTTC. Translated: CASSEGISSYNEQFF.

The V gene is TRBV9, the J gene TRBJ1-1, with D hard to call. This CDR3 contains 14 residues. Germline V gene sequence: CDR1 SGDLS, CDR2 YYNGEE. The V and J ends lost 1 base and 4 bases respectively, with 11 bases between them. CDR3 in amino acids: CASSVTEGSTEAFF. Written as DNA, the CDR3 is TGTGCCAGCAGCGTAACGGAGGGATCCACTGAAGCTTTCTTT.

This rearrangement joins TRBV6-5 to TRBJ1-2; D possibly corresponds to TRBD1 (5 bases). This CDR3 comprises 13 residues. CDR1 is MNHEY and CDR2 is SVGAGI in the germline V gene. V lost 2 bases to trimming and J lost 6 bases, with 10 bases between them. The CDR3 bases are TGTGCCAGCAGTTACGGGGCAGGTGATGGCTACACCTTC. This translates into CASSYGAGDGYTF.

The chain links TRBV5-1 to TRBJ1-5; 9 bases agree with TRBD1. This CDR3 is 16 amino acids long. J lost 7 bases, V lost 4 bases, and 12 bases had no gene match. The germline V gene encodes CDR1 SGHRS and CDR2 YFSETQ. As DNA, the CDR3 is TGCGCCAGCAGCAATAAAGACAGGACAGGGGACCAGCCCCAGCATTTT. The encoded protein is CASSNKDRTGDQPQHF.

V usage is TRBV6-5 and J usage is TRBJ2-3; unclear D gene. This CDR3 has 13 amino acids. Trimming removed 5 bases from V and 4 bases from J, with 10 bases in between. Germline lookup yields CDR1 MNHEY and CDR2 SVGAGI. The CDR3 DNA sequence: TGTGCCAGCAGTACCTTGTCTTCAGATACGCAGTATTTT. This encodes CASSTLSSDTQYF.

The rearrangement uses TRBV27 and TRBJ2-1; maybe TRBD1 (8 bases). The germline V and J ends were trimmed by 6 bases and 4 bases, with 16 bases remaining between them. Germline V gene sequence: CDR1 MNHEY, CDR2 SMNVEV (reference sequence). The CDR3 covers 15 residues. The CDR3 loop is CASRGNRGGYNEQFF. CDR3 sequence (DNA): TGTGCCAGCAGGGGAAACAGGGGGGGGTACAATGAGCAGTTCTTC.

The rearrangement joins TRBV11-2 to TRBJ2-5; a possible D gene is TRBD2 (6 bases). V lost 5 bases, J lost 3 bases, and 13 bases lay in between. The CDR3 runs to 14 residues. The germline CDR1 and CDR2 sequences are SGHAT and FQNNGV. CDR3 DNA: TGTGCCAGCAGCCCCCGTGGGGAGGAAGAGACCCAGTACTTC. It is translated as CASSPRGEEETQYF. Drawing the rest from reference TRBV11-2 and TRBJ2-5, the complete variable domain is EAGVAQSPRYKIIEKRQSVAFWCNPISGHATLYWYQQILGQGPKLLIQFQNNGVVDDSQLPKDRFSAERLKGVDSTLKIQPAKLEDSAVYLCASSPRGEEETQYFGPGTRLLVL.

The gene calls are TRBV11-2 and TRBJ2-3, with D perhaps TRBD1 (5 bases). The length of the CDR3 is 15 residues. Trimming took off 6 bases at V and 4 bases at J, with 17 bases between the two ends. Germline CDR1 and CDR2: SGHAT and FQNNGV. CDR3 amino acids: CASSLGAGLADTQYF. DNA for the CDR3: TGTGCCAGCAGTCTAGGGGCAGGGTTAGCAGATACGCAGTATTTT.

The sample holds one count of this clone. The chain is built from TRBV10-1 and TRBJ2-2; 9 bases line up with TRBD2. In germline, CDR1 is WNHNN, CDR2 SYGVQD (reference sequence). V gave up 4 bases and J gave up 3 bases; unmatched junction bases: 15. The CDR3 is 19 amino acids. The CDR3 bases are TGCGCCAGCAGTGTTGGTAGCGGGAGAGTGGTAGGGGACACCGGGGAGCTGTTTTTT. Its protein product is CASSVGSGRVVGDTGELFF.

CDR3 DNA: TGTGCCTGGGCAGGGTTAAGAACCGGGGAGCTGTTTTTT. It is translated as CAWAGLRTGELFF. The chain carries TRBV30 and TRBJ2-2; D might be TRBD1 (5 bases). CDR3 length: 13 amino acids. The germline CDR1 and CDR2 sequences are GTSNPN and SVGIG (reference sequence). Trimming pared 5 bases from V and 5 bases from J, leaving 12 bases between.

V is TRBV7-9 and J is TRBJ1-2, with unresolved D. V was shortened by 4 bases and J by 12 bases, with 21 bases between the two germline ends. The CDR3 is 14 residues long. From germline, CDR1 is SEHNR and CDR2 FQNEAQ (reference sequence). CDR3 coding DNA: TGTGCCAGCAGCTCCCCCCTTCGGTCCGGGGAGAACACCTTC. Translation gives CASSSPLRSGENTF.

The genes are TRBV19 and TRBJ2-5; 7 nucleotides match TRBD1. V shed 3 bases, J shed 3 bases, and the junction held 4 bases outside the gene matches. Per germline, CDR1 LNHDA and CDR2 SQIVND (reference sequence). The CDR3 totals 14 residues. The CDR3 region is CASSILDREETQYF. CDR3 coding DNA: TGTGCCAGTAGTATCCTCGACAGGGAAGAGACCCAGTACTTC. Full variable domain (missing parts from reference TRBV19 and TRBJ2-5): DGGITQSPKYLFRKEGQNVTLSCEQNLNHDAMYWYRQDPGQGLRLIYYSQIVNDFQKGDIAEGYSVSREKKESFPLTVTSAQKNPTAFYLCASSILDREETQYFGPGTRLLVL.

The chain employs TRBV19 and TRBJ2-1, with TRBD1 as a possible D gene (5 bases). V shed 5 bases and J shed 6 bases, with 8 bases lying between them. This CDR3 region has 12 residues. Germline V gene lookup returns CDR1 LNHDA and CDR2 SQIVND (reference sequence). CDR3 coding DNA: TGTGCCAGTAGTCAAACAGGCAATGAGCAGTTCTTC. Amino acids: CASSQTGNEQFF.

This sequence joins TRBV9 and TRBJ2-5, with a possible D match to TRBD2 (5 bases). The V gene's germline CDR1 is SGDLS and CDR2 YYNGEE. V lost 6 bases, J lost 5 bases, and 20 bases lay in between. This CDR3 is 15 amino acids long. CDR3 coding DNA: TGTGCCAGCACCAAGGACTTCAGGTTCGGGGAGACCCAGTACTTC. This codes for CASTKDFRFGETQYF.